What follows are 21 T cell receptor beta chains derived from one specimen sequenced in a study of spatial heterogeneity in lung cancer. TCRdb itself ran the 5' RACE reads through MiXCR, one entry per CDR3 protein. The table has around 110,000 distinct CDR3 sequences, 12% seen once. The time point is: blood at routine non-recurrence follow-up after resection. No cell sorting; template was whole RNA from tumor, lung tissue or PBMC. This specimen consisted of PBMCs, obtained at follow-up. The receptor source for this set is a male donor with early-stage non-small cell lung cancer.

In this sample, this clonotype turned up a few times. This sequence joins TRBV12-3 or TRBV12-4 and TRBJ1-6; the D is unclear. Trimming took 1 base from V and 5 from J, leaving 12 bases between them. The CDR3 spans 16 residues. Here the CDR3 reads CASSLGSGFDNSPLHF. The DNA for the CDR3 is TGTGCCAGCAGTTTAGGCTCCGGGTTCGATAATTCACCCCTCCACTTT.

The chain couples TRBV7-9 to TRBJ2-7; D could derive from TRBD1 or TRBD2 (5 bases each). The germline V gene encodes CDR1 SEHNR and CDR2 FQNEAQ (reference sequence). The CDR3 runs to 14 residues. V lost 0 bases and J lost 3, with 9 bases in between. The CDR3 DNA reads TGTGCCAGCAGCTTAGCAGGGACGAGCTACGAGCAGTACTTC. It translates to CASSLAGTSYEQYF.

The chain links TRBV5-1 to TRBJ2-7; the D is unclear. Germline CDR1 is SGHRS and CDR2 is YFSETQ. Trimming removed 2 bases at V and 1 base at J, with 13 bases between. The CDR3 has 15 residues. CDR3 sequence (DNA): TGCGCCAGCAGCTTACGTCAACCTGGATCCTACGAGCAGTACTTC. Its translation: CASSLRQPGSYEQYF.

This clonotype was seen only a few times. The chain links TRBV7-2 to TRBJ2-1; D gene uncertain. The V end lost 6 bases, the J end lost 6 bases, and 9 bases lay between the germline ends. Germline lookup yields CDR1 SGHTA and CDR2 FQGNSA. The CDR3 extends over 12 amino acids. CDR3 DNA: TGTGCCAGCAGTTCTTTTGCCAATGAGCAGTTCTTC. Translation: CASSSFANEQFF. Full variable domain (missing parts from reference TRBV7-2 and TRBJ2-1): GAGVSQSPSNKVTEKGKDVELRCDPISGHTALYWYRQSLGQGLEFLIYFQGNSAPDKSGLPSDRFSAERTGGSVSTLTIQRTQQEDSAVYLCASSSFANEQFFGPGTRLTVL.

The chain employs TRBV3-1 and TRBJ1-1; perhaps TRBD1 as D (5 bases). V lost 4 bases and J lost 3, with 15 bases in between. Germline assignment: CDR1 LGHDT and CDR2 YNNKEL (reference sequence). The CDR3 length is 15 residues. CDR3 sequence: CASSPPHDSDTEAFF. The CDR3 DNA reads as TGTGCCAGCAGCCCACCGCACGACAGCGACACTGAAGCTTTCTTT.

This clonotype came up many times. CDR3 amino acids: CSARDPANYGYTF. DNA for the CDR3: TGCAGTGCTAGAGATCCAGCTAACTATGGCTACACCTTC. The V call is TRBV20-1, the J call TRBJ1-2; D call uncertain. The germline V gene has CDR1 DFQATT and CDR2 SNEGSKA (reference sequence). V was trimmed by 0 bases and J by 0 bases, leaving 5 bases between them. There are 13 residues in the CDR3.

This clonotype has at least ten counts. The chain links TRBV5-1 to TRBJ2-5; D remains unclear. V shed 0 bases and J shed 5 bases, with 5 bases lying between them. This CDR3 has 12 amino acids. In germline, CDR1 is SGHRS, CDR2 YFSETQ. The CDR3 nucleotides read TGCGCCAGCAGCTTGGTGGGGGAGACCCAGTACTTC. It yields the protein CASSLVGETQYF.

This chain joins TRBV12-5 and TRBJ1-6; D gene unclear. Germline V gene lookup returns CDR1 LGHNT and CDR2 FRNRAP. The CDR3 totals 11 residues. Trimming pared 5 bases from V and 13 bases from J, leaving 9 bases between. This chain's CDR3 is CASGRTIPLHF. The CDR3 DNA reads TGTGCTAGTGGTAGGACGATTCCCCTCCACTTT.

A few counts support this clonotype. V usage is TRBV28 and J usage is TRBJ1-5; 9 bases fit TRBD1. The V segment lost 8 bases and the J segment 1 base; nucleotides outside the gene matches: 6. Germline CDR1 reads MDHEN; CDR2 reads SYDVKM. The CDR3 has 15 amino acids. The CDR3 DNA follows: TGTGCCAGCCGGGGACAGGGAATAAGCAATCAGCCCCAGCATTTT. Translating gives CASRGQGISNQPQHF.

This rearrangement joins TRBV20-1 to TRBJ2-3, with TRBD2 matching over 8 bases. Unmatched junction bases numbered 13, after V lost 6 bases and J lost 2 bases. This CDR3 is 16 amino acids long. Germline V lookup: CDR1 DFQATT, CDR2 SNEGSKA (reference sequence). CDR3 in DNA: TGCAGTGCCCCCCCGGGCGGCGGGGGGTTCACAGATACGCAGTATTTT. It translates to CSAPPGGGGFTDTQYF.

The CDR3 nucleotides read TGTGCCAGCAACTTGGGGGGTAATCAGCCCCAGCATTTT. Protein: CASNLGGNQPQHF. The V and J genes are TRBV12-3 or TRBV12-4 and TRBJ1-5; D might be TRBD1 (5 bases). The ends were cut back, 7 bases at V and 4 bases at J, with 11 bases in the middle. This CDR3 is 13 amino acids long.

This chain connects TRBV5-1 to TRBJ2-7; D is perhaps TRBD1 (6 bases). V gave up 4 bases and J gave up 6 bases, with 17 bases separating them. This CDR3 has 14 residues. The V gene's germline CDR1 is SGHRS and CDR2 YFSETQ. The CDR3 sequence is CASSLGQPSGEQYF. In DNA, the CDR3 is TGCGCCAGCAGCCTCGGACAGCCCTCGGGCGAGCAGTACTTC.

This clonotype was detected only a few times. This chain's CDR3 is CASSHSPGQSSGEQYF. In DNA form, the CDR3 reads TGCGCCAGCAGCCATTCTCCTGGGCAGTCCTCTGGCGAGCAGTACTTC. The chain carries TRBV4-1 and TRBJ2-7; D not resolved. Germline CDR1 and CDR2: MGHRA and YSYEKL. V lost 3 bases, J lost 6 bases, and 21 bases lay in between. The CDR3 contains 16 residues.

This chain connects TRBV5-4 to TRBJ1-1, with D possibly matching TRBD1 (5 bases). The V gene's germline CDR1 is SGHNT and CDR2 YYREEE (reference sequence). The length of the CDR3 is 13 residues. With 10 bases removed from V and 3 bases from J, the gap between germline ends came to 16 bases. For the CDR3, the DNA is TGTGCCGTTTCTAAGGGGCGTTACACTGAAGCTTTCTTT. It is translated as CAVSKGRYTEAFF. Drawing the rest from reference TRBV5-4 and TRBJ1-1, the complete variable domain is ETGVTQSPTHLIKTRGQQVTLRCSSQSGHNTVSWYQQALGQGPQFIFQYYREEENGRGNFPPRFSGLQFPNYSSELNVNALELDDSALYLCAVSKGRYTEAFFGQGTRLTVV.

V usage is TRBV11-3 and J usage is TRBJ2-1; weak D call: TRBD2 (6 bases). The V gene's germline CDR1 is SGHNT and CDR2 YENEEA. The V end lost 5 bases, the J end lost 12 bases, and 14 bases lay between the germline ends. CDR3 length: 12 amino acids. The DNA of the CDR3 is TGTGCCAGCAGCCGAGAAGCGGGTTGGCAGTTCTTC. It specifies CASSREAGWQFF.

The rearrangement uses TRBV27 and TRBJ1-1; 7 bases agree with TRBD1. The V and J ends lost 0 bases and 10 bases, in that order; junction bases with no gene match: 2. Germline V lookup: CDR1 MNHEY, CDR2 SMNVEV (reference sequence). The CDR3 spans 12 residues. In DNA, the CDR3 is TGTGCCAGCAGTTTATCGACAGGGAGAGCTTTCTTT. Translated, it gives CASSLSTGRAFF.

This clonotype was picked up a small number of times. CDR3 in amino acids: CATQAGLGSPLHF. For the CDR3, the DNA is TGCGCCACCCAGGCGGGACTCGGTTCACCCCTCCACTTT. The chain links TRBV10-2 to TRBJ1-6; TRBD1 might be the D (5 bases). Per germline, CDR1 WSHSY and CDR2 SAAADI. The CDR3 runs 13 residues. Trimming shortened V by 10 bases and J by 9 bases, and 16 bases separated the two germline ends.

The sample holds many counts of this clonotype. V and J are TRBV9 and TRBJ2-7; no clear D. CDR3 length: 8 amino acids. Trimming pared 7 bases from V and 7 bases from J, leaving 3 bases between. CDR1 and CDR2 (germline): SGDLS, YYNGEE. The chain's CDR3 is CASGEQYF. The CDR3 DNA reads as TGTGCCAGCGGTGAGCAGTACTTC.

This clonotype has only a few counts. The rearrangement uses TRBV13 and TRBJ1-3; D is undetermined. This CDR3 is built from 18 residues. Trimming stripped 2 bases from V and 0 bases from J, with 17 bases between. Germline loops: CDR1 PRHDT, CDR2 FYEKMQ (reference sequence). This CDR3 reads CASSLNPLRPHSGNTIYF. In DNA form, the CDR3 reads TGTGCCAGCAGCTTAAACCCCTTGAGACCGCACTCTGGAAACACCATATATTTT.

This clonotype was recorded a few times. This chain uses TRBV7-9 with TRBJ2-1; D remains ambiguous. This CDR3 contains 16 residues. Germline V gene data show CDR1 as SEHNR and CDR2 as FQNEAQ (reference sequence). Trimming removed 4 bases from V and 0 bases from J, with 13 bases in between. The CDR3 is CASSSNSGPSYNEQFF. In nucleotides, the CDR3 is TGTGCCAGCAGCTCCAATTCAGGCCCCTCCTACAATGAGCAGTTCTTC. Using reference TRBV7-9 and TRBJ2-1 for the parts outside the CDR3, the full variable domain is DTGVSQNPRHKITKRGQNVTFRCDPISEHNRLYWYRQTLGQGPEFLTYFQNEAQLEKSRLLSDRFSAERPKGSFSTLEIQRTEQGDSAMYLCASSSNSGPSYNEQFFGPGTRLTVL.

V usage is TRBV5-1 and J usage is TRBJ2-2, with D hard to call. Germline V CDR1 and CDR2: SGHRS, YFSETQ. Deletions cut 0 bases from V and 6 bases from J, with 9 bases between. The length of the CDR3 is 14 residues. The CDR3 reads CASSLAVQPGELFF. As DNA, the CDR3 is TGCGCCAGCAGCTTGGCGGTCCAACCCGGGGAGCTGTTTTTT.